This T cell receptor beta chain was recorded in a study of T cell repertoires in cytomegalovirus infection. TCRdb itself ran the reads through MiXCR, one entry per CDR3 protein. Here the sample spans hundreds of thousands of distinct CDR3 sequences, around 31% being singletons. This clonotype occurred a few times. Its cognate antigen is unknown. The ends were cut back, 5 bases at V and 3 bases at J, with 4 bases in the middle. Germline CDR1 and CDR2: MDHEN and SYDVKM. This CDR3 spans 12 amino acids. The chain combines TRBV28 with TRBJ2-2; D gene unclear. The material was cultured PBMCs, obtained from culture after CMV antigen stimulation. This receptor was obtained from a human donor in good health (CMV status not recorded). Some clones in this sample may be carry-over from other donors' samples. The CDR3 protein is CASSPHTGELFF. In nucleotides, the CDR3 is TGTGCCAGCAGTCCACACACCGGGGAGCTGTTTTTT.